Shown below are 27 T cell receptor beta chains from a single sample sequenced in a study of control samples from healthy donors and cancer patients. Measured with immunoSEQ multiplex PCR; TCRdb has only the in-frame clones, and not every one. The sample yields 150,000 to 200,000 clones, 85% to 95% seen once. The sample was blood. These receptors were obtained from a man between 18 and 29 years old in good health.

The rearrangement links TRBV7-3 to TRBJ2-3; 9 nucleotides align to TRBD1. The J segment lost 3 bases and the V segment lost 5 bases, leaving 3 bases of the junction unmatched. The CDR3 contains 14 residues. The germline CDR1 and CDR2 sequences are SGHTA and FQGTGA. CDR3 residues: CASSHRGLTDTQYF. The CDR3 DNA sequence: TGTGCCAGCAGCCACAGGGGGCTAACAGATACGCAGTATTTT.

This clone has more than one count but fewer than ten. This chain links TRBV2 with TRBJ1-3; 8 bases are a match to TRBD1. There are 15 residues in the CDR3. The trim removed 6 bases at V and 2 bases at J, leaving 6 bases unmatched. Germline V lookup: CDR1 SNHLY, CDR2 FYNNEI. CDR3 amino acids: CASSDGQGAGNTIYF. CDR3 sequence (DNA): TGTGCCAGCAGCGATGGACAGGGAGCTGGAAACACCATATATTTT.

V gene TRBV24-1 combines with J gene TRBJ1-2; 11 bases match TRBD1. With 3 bases clipped from V and 8 bases from J, the junction kept 7 bases outside the gene matches. The CDR3 totals 15 residues. Germline V CDR1 and CDR2: KGHDR, SFDVKD. The CDR3: CATSDPGTGGEGYTF. For the CDR3, the DNA is TGTGCCACCAGTGATCCCGGGACAGGGGGTGAGGGCTACACCTTC.

V is TRBV2 and J is TRBJ1-1; TRBD1 is a possible D gene (6 bases). The CDR3 spans 14 residues. V was pared by 3 bases and J by 7 bases, with 15 bases between. CDR1 and CDR2 from the germline V gene are SNHLY and FYNNEI. Written as DNA, the CDR3 is TGTGCCAGCAGTGACGGGGGGGCGCAGATTGAAGCTTTCTTT. Protein sequence: CASSDGGAQIEAFF.

The CDR3 DNA reads as TGTGCCTGGTCGACCAAAGACAGGGGGCAGGTCGAGCAGTACTTC. Amino acids: CAWSTKDRGQVEQYF. The chain is built from TRBV30 and TRBJ2-7; 10 bases are a match to TRBD1. The CDR3 runs 15 residues. J was trimmed by 6 bases and V by 5 bases; bases with no gene match: 13. Germline CDR1 GTSNPN, CDR2 SVGIG (reference sequence). Using reference TRBV30 and TRBJ2-7 for the parts outside the CDR3, the full variable domain is SQTIHQWPATLVQPVGSPLSLECTVEGTSNPNLYWYRQAAGRGLQLLFYSVGIGQISSEVPQNLSASRPQDRQFILSSKKLLLSDSGFYLCAWSTKDRGQVEQYFGPGTRLTVT.

The chain is built from TRBV12-5 and TRBJ1-5; D not resolved. The CDR3 length is 17 residues. CDR1 is LGHNT and CDR2 is FRNRAP in the germline V gene. The V gene lost 3 bases and the J gene lost 1 base, with 16 bases spanning the gap. CDR3 nucleotides: TGTGCTAGTGGTTTTGGGTATCTCTCGCTGAGCAATCAGCCCCAGCATTTT. Its translation is CASGFGYLSLSNQPQHF.

The J gene is TRBJ1-6, the V gene TRBV28; D uncertain. The V gene's germline CDR1 is MDHEN and CDR2 SYDVKM. The V gene lost 3 bases and the J gene lost 9 bases, with 12 bases spanning the gap. The CDR3 extends over 14 amino acids. Here the CDR3 DNA reads TGTGCCAGCAGTTTGCAGGTCGGGATTTCACCCCTCCACTTT. Translating it yields CASSLQVGISPLHF.

The gene calls are TRBV21-1 and TRBJ2-7. TRBV21-1 represents a pseudogene. This CDR3 has 15 amino acids. The CDR3 nucleotides read TGTGCCAGCCCAACCTGGGACGGTCAAGCCGACGAGCAGTACTTC. Translating it yields CASPTWDGQADEQYF.

This clone was observed a single time. J is TRBJ1-2 and V is TRBV18; no definite D call. The length of the CDR3 is 16 residues. The germline V and J ends were trimmed by 2 bases and 2 bases, with 15 bases remaining between them. Germline assignment: CDR1 KGHSH and CDR2 LQKENI. CDR3 bases: TGTGCCAGCTCACCAACCACTTATAACAGCAACTATGGCTACACCTTC. Translated: CASSPTTYNSNYGYTF.

The chain has TRBV30 and TRBJ1-4, with D perhaps matching TRBD1 (6 bases). Trimming took 0 bases from V and 3 from J, leaving 14 bases between them. Looked up from germline, CDR1 is GTSNPN and CDR2 is SVGIG (reference sequence). CDR3 length equals 16 residues. CDR3: CAWSVQPRGSNEKLFF. CDR3 in DNA: TGTGCCTGGAGTGTACAGCCCAGGGGTTCTAATGAAAAACTGTTTTTT.

The V call is TRBV6-1, the J call TRBJ1-2, with 7 nucleotides matching TRBD1. V lost 3 bases to trimming and J lost 8 bases; unmatched junction nucleotides: 12. Germline CDR1 is MNHNS and CDR2 is SASEGT. This CDR3 is built from 15 residues. The CDR3 nucleotides are TGTGCCAGCAGTGAGATCGACAGGGCCCTTTGGGGCTACACCTTC. Translation gives CASSEIDRALWGYTF.

The chain recombines TRBV18 with TRBJ1-2; 9 nucleotides agree with TRBD1. The junction had 4 bases not matched to a gene; V was cut back by 4 bases and J by 7 bases. This CDR3 is built from 13 residues. Germline V gene lookup returns CDR1 KGHSH and CDR2 LQKENI. The CDR3 is CASSLQGAGGYTF. The DNA of the CDR3 is TGTGCCAGCTCACTACAGGGGGCAGGTGGCTACACCTTC.

This clone was detected once. The rearrangement links TRBV12-3 or TRBV12-4 to TRBJ1-5, with unresolved D. The CDR3 runs to 13 residues. V was trimmed by 6 bases and J by 6 bases, leaving 12 bases between them. The CDR3 DNA follows: TGTGCCAGCAGCTTCGACGTAATTCAGCCCCAGCATTTT. It specifies CASSFDVIQPQHF.

The V and J genes are TRBV6-6 and TRBJ2-1; D not resolved. The V gene's germline CDR1 is MNHNY and CDR2 SVGAGI (reference sequence). The CDR3 consists of 13 residues. Trimming left V 5 bases short and J 0 bases short, with 5 bases between. CDR3 sequence (DNA): TGTGCCAGCAGTCCTCTCTCCTACAATGAGCAGTTCTTC. This sequence encodes CASSPLSYNEQFF.

The rearrangement joins TRBV6-5 to TRBJ2-2; D perhaps matches TRBD1 (5 bases). Germline-derived CDR1 and CDR2 are MNHEY and SVGAGI. Trimming shortened V by 2 bases and J by 5 bases, and 15 bases separated the two germline ends. This CDR3 comprises 16 residues. The CDR3: CASSYEVRAGTGELFF. CDR3 coding DNA: TGTGCCAGCAGTTACGAGGTCAGGGCTGGGACCGGGGAGCTGTTTTTT.

The genes are TRBV9 and TRBJ1-4; 7 bases match TRBD1. The CDR3 is 13 residues long. V trimming: 3 bases; J trimming: 5 bases; junction bases outside the gene matches: 1. Germline V lookup: CDR1 SGDLS, CDR2 YYNGEE. The CDR3 nucleotides are TGTGCCAGCAGCGAGACAGGGAATGAAAAACTGTTTTTT. This sequence encodes CASSETGNEKLFF.

J is TRBJ2-3 and V is TRBV2; D gene uncertain. Trimming left V 7 bases short and J 3 bases short, with 11 bases between. The CDR3 has 13 amino acids. Germline CDR1 is SNHLY and CDR2 is FYNNEI. CDR3 bases: TGTGCCAGCAAGGCTAGTGGTACAGATACGCAGTATTTT. This gives the protein CASKASGTDTQYF.

This chain connects TRBV27 to TRBJ2-7; the match to TRBD1 covers 7 bases. V shed 3 bases and J 2 bases; nucleotides not matched to a gene: 1. Germline V gene lookup returns CDR1 MNHEY and CDR2 SMNVEV (reference sequence). The CDR3 is made up of 13 amino acids. The CDR3 here is CASSFGTAYEQYF. The CDR3 region has the DNA TGTGCCAGCAGTTTCGGGACAGCCTACGAGCAGTACTTC.

The J gene is TRBJ2-2, the V gene TRBV2, with D possibly matching TRBD2 (5 bases). Germline loops: CDR1 SNHLY, CDR2 FYNNEI. With 0 bases removed from V and 6 bases from J, the gap between germline ends came to 5 bases. The CDR3 extends over 13 amino acids. Written as DNA, the CDR3 is TGTGCCAGCAGTGAAGCGAGGGCCGGGGAGCTGTTTTTT. Translation: CASSEARAGELFF. Drawing the rest from reference TRBV2 and TRBJ2-2, the complete variable domain is EPEVTQTPSHQVTQMGQEVILRCVPISNHLYFYWYRQILGQKVEFLVSFYNNEISEKSEIFDDQFSVERPDGSNFTLKIRSTKLEDSAMYFCASSEARAGELFFGEGSRLTVL.

The J gene is TRBJ2-7, the V gene TRBV21-1; the table gives TRBD1 as D, unverified against the DNA. TRBV21-1 constitutes a pseudogene. This CDR3 comprises 15 residues. DNA for the CDR3: TGTGCCAGCAGCAACCGACACCGTCTGGTCTACGAGCAGTACTTC. Its protein product is CASSNRHRLVYEQYF.

V is TRBV29-1 and J is TRBJ1-5; D remains unclear. Per the germline V gene, CDR1 is SQVTM and CDR2 is ANQGSEA. V lost 4 bases to trimming and J lost 0 bases, with 7 bases between them. The CDR3 totals 13 residues. The CDR3 coding sequence is TGCAGCGTTGGCGTATATAGCAATCAGCCCCAGCATTTT. It yields the protein CSVGVYSNQPQHF.

This clone appeared once. This chain joins TRBV6-5 and TRBJ1-1, with unresolved D. The CDR3 runs 11 residues. V lost 6 bases to trimming and J lost 10 bases, with 12 bases between them. CDR1 and CDR2 (germline): MNHEY, SVGAGI. CDR3 sequence reads: CASRIDTRAFF. The DNA for the CDR3 is TGTGCCAGCAGGATTGACACACGAGCTTTCTTT.

The V gene is TRBV3-1 (or the pseudogene TRBV3-2), the J gene TRBJ1-4, with D hard to call. The CDR3 runs 12 residues. V was trimmed by 5 bases and J by 7 bases, leaving 8 bases between them. Germline CDR1 is LGHDT and CDR2 is YNNKEL (reference sequence). The CDR3 DNA reads as TGTGCCAGCAGCAGAACTGGTGAAAAACTGTTTTTT. It yields the protein CASSRTGEKLFF.

The V gene is TRBV2, the J gene TRBJ2-3; the D is unclear. V dropped 3 bases and J dropped 3 bases, with 10 bases sitting between them. Germline loops: CDR1 SNHLY, CDR2 FYNNEI. The CDR3 extends over 14 amino acids. CDR3 amino acids: CASSDRVATDTQYF. The CDR3, as DNA: TGTGCCAGCAGTGATAGGGTAGCAACAGATACGCAGTATTTT.

The chain joins TRBV9 to TRBJ1-2; 8 bases line up with TRBD1. Germline CDR1 is SGDLS and CDR2 is YYNGEE. The CDR3 sequence is 16 residues long. The ends lost 4 bases at V and 2 bases at J; junction bases unmatched: 10. The CDR3 here is CASSPHSRTGNYGYTF. The CDR3 coding sequence is TGTGCCAGCAGCCCCCACTCTCGGACAGGGAACTATGGCTACACCTTC.

The V gene is TRBV30, the J gene TRBJ2-3; no firm D call. The CDR3 runs to 13 residues. Germline CDR1 is GTSNPN and CDR2 is SVGIG (reference sequence). V lost 0 bases to trimming and J lost 2 bases, with 6 bases between them. CDR3: CAWSVSHTDTQYF. The CDR3, as DNA: TGTGCCTGGAGTGTATCGCACACAGATACGCAGTATTTT.

The rearrangement links TRBV19 to TRBJ2-7; D gene ambiguous. The CDR3 is 15 amino acids. CDR1 and CDR2 from the germline V gene are LNHDA and SQIVND (reference sequence). The V end lost 3 bases, the J end lost 2 bases, and 14 bases lay between the germline ends. The CDR3 nucleotides read TGTGCCAGTAGTATCAGTCGAAACCCCGCCTACGAGCAGTACTTC. Translation gives CASSISRNPAYEQYF.